This TCR beta chain was recovered during a study of T-cell memory formation after mild COVID-19. From the 5' RACE reads, TCRdb called clonotypes with MiXCR, one entry per CDR3 protein. The sample includes 110,000 or so distinct CDR3 sequences, approximately 22% of them seen just once. The sample taken for sequencing was PBMCs or a T cell subset sorted from them (not recorded which). This clonotype was obtained from a young man who had mild COVID-19 (a few samples of this study predate the infection). Cell type and time point are not known.

The CDR3: CASSQVNNEQFF. CDR3 DNA: TGCGCCAGCAGCCAGGTTAACAATGAGCAGTTCTTC. The J gene is TRBJ2-1, the V gene TRBV4-1, with D uncertain. Per the germline V gene, CDR1 is MGHRA and CDR2 is YSYEKL. Trimming pared 3 bases from V and 5 bases from J, leaving 5 bases between. CDR3 length: 12 amino acids.